This T cell receptor beta chain was retrieved from a study of CD8 T cells in Susac syndrome. Note on this clonotype: No antigen is known for it.

The CDR3 runs 14 residues. The trim removed 7 bases at V and 3 bases at J, leaving 8 bases unmatched. Germline V gene data show CDR1 as MDHEN and CDR2 as SYDVKM. General observations from the study: It was acknowledged by the study that relatively few individuals were included in its TCR sequencing and HLA analysis.

Reverse transcription used roughly 0.5 to 1 ug RNA and random hexamers. Amplification of the TCR beta CDR3 was carried out by immunoSEQ multiplex PCR, which spanned a total of 54 Vbeta and 13 Jbeta segments. TCRdb independently ran MiXCR on the immunoSEQ multiplex PCR reads; one entry per CDR3 protein. The top ten clones hold about 0.16% of a sample with 160,000 or so distinct CDR3 sequences, approximately 95% of them seen once. CD8+ and CD4+ blood T cells underwent TCR beta sequencing. Patients with stable or active relapsing-remitting disease, all of them treatment-naive, made up the multiple sclerosis controls.

The chain combines TRBV28 with TRBJ2-5, with 7 nucleotides matching TRBD1. The sample was CD8+ T cells from PBMCs. The clonotype comes from a human donor with multiple sclerosis. Here the CDR3 reads CASTTAGTEETQYF. CDR3 DNA: TGTGCCAGCACCACTGCCGGGACAGAAGAGACCCAGTACTTC.